This T cell receptor beta chain was captured in a study of cytomegalovirus exposure and HLA in healthy donors. The PCR had 60 Vbeta and 13 Jbeta primers. Repertoires were generated with immunoSEQ multiplex PCR, while TCRdb's copy carries only in-frame clones and drops some. The profile covers about 200,000 clones, with 75% to 85% appearing a single time and 6% to 8% taken by the ten largest. CDR3 length equals 18 residues. The germline V gene encodes CDR1 SGHDN and CDR2 FVKESK. J lost 1 base, V lost 2 bases, and 14 bases had no gene match. The chain couples TRBV14 to TRBJ2-7; TRBD1 agrees at 7 bases. This receptor was obtained from a woman aged 50 to 60 in good health and CMV-seropositive. Sequencing input: PBMCs. The CDR3 spells CASSQSTPTGLGSYEQYF. The CDR3 nucleotides read TGTGCCAGCAGCCAATCGACCCCGACAGGGCTCGGTTCCTACGAGCAGTACTTC.